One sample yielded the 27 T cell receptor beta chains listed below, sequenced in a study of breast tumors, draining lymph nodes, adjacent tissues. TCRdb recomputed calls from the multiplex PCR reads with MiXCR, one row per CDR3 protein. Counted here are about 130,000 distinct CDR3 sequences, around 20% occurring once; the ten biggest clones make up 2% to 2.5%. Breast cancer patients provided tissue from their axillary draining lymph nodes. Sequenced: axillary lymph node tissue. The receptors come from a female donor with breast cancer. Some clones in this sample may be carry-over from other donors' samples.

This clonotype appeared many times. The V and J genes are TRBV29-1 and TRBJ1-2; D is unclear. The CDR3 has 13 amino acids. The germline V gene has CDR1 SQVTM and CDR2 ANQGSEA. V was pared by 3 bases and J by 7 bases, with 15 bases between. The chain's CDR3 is CSVDEARLSGYTF. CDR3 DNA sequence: TGCAGCGTTGATGAAGCCCGGCTCTCTGGCTACACCTTC.

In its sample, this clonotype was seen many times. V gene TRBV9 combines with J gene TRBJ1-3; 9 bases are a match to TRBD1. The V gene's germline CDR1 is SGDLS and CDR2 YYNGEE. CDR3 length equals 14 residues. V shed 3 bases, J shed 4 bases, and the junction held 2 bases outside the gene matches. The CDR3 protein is CASSEDRGGNTIYF. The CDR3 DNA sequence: TGTGCCAGCAGCGAGGACAGGGGAGGAAACACCATATATTTT.

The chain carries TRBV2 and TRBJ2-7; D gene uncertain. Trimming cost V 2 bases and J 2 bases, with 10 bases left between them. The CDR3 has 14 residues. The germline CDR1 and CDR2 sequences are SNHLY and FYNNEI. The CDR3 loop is CASSEWGGTYEQYF. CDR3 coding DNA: TGTGCCAGCAGTGAATGGGGTGGGACCTACGAGCAGTACTTC.

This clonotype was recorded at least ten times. CDR3 DNA: TGCACAATGACGGTCCAAGAGACCCAGTACTTC. It is translated as CTMTVQETQYF. This chain connects TRBV29-1 to TRBJ2-5; D uncertain. Germline CDR1 reads SQVTM; CDR2 reads ANQGSEA. The CDR3 loop spans 11 amino acids.

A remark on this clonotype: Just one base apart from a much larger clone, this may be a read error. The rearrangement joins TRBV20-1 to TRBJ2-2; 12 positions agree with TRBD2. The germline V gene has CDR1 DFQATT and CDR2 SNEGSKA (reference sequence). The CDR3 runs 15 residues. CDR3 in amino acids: CSASPLAGGAGEPFF. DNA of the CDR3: TGCAGTGCTAGTCCCCTAGCGGGAGGGGCCGGGGAGCCGTTTTTT.

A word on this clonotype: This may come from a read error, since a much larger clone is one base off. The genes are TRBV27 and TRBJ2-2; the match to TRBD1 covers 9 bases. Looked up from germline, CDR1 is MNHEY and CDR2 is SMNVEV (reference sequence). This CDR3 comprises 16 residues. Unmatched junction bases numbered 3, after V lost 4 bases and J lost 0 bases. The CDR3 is CASSWGQGTNTGELFF. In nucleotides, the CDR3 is TGTGCCAGCAGTTGGGGACAGGGCACGAACACCGGGGAGCTGTTTTTT.

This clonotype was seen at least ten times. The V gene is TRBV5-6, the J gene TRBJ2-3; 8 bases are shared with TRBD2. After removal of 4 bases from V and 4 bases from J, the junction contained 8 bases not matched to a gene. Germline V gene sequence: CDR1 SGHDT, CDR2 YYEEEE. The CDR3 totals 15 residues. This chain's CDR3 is CASSRKGLGADTQYF. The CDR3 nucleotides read TGTGCCAGCAGCCGTAAGGGACTAGGCGCAGATACGCAGTATTTT.

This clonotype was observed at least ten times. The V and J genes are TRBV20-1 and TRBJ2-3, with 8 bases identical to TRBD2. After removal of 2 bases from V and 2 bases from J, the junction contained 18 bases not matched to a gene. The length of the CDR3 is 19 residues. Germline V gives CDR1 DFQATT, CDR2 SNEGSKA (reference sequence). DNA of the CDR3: TGCAGTGCTAGATTCGCTTTTCCCCTCCAAGCGGGAGTCACAGATACGCAGTATTTT. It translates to CSARFAFPLQAGVTDTQYF.

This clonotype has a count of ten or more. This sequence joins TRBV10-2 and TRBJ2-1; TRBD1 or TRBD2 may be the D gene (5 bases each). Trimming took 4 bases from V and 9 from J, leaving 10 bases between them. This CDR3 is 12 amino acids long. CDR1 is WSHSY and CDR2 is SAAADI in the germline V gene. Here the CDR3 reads CASSVRGGEQFF. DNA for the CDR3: TGCGCCAGCAGTGTTCGTGGGGGTGAGCAGTTCTTC.

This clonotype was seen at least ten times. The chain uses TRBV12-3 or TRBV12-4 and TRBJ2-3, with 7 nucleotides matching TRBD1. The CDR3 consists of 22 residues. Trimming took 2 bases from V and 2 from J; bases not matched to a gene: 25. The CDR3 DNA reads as TGTGCCAGCAGTTTAAGGGTGAGGCGCTACCAAGGCCGGGACAGATTCACAGATACGCAGTATTTT. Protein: CASSLRVRRYQGRDRFTDTQYF.

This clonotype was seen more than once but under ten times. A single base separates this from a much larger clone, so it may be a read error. The CDR3 DNA sequence: TGCGCCAGCAGCCCTCAAAGGGCAGAGGCCCAGTACTTC. Translation: CASSPQRAEAQYF. The chain is built from TRBV5-1 and TRBJ2-5; D is unclear. CDR1 SGHRS and CDR2 YFSETQ come from the germline V gene. This CDR3 comprises 13 residues.

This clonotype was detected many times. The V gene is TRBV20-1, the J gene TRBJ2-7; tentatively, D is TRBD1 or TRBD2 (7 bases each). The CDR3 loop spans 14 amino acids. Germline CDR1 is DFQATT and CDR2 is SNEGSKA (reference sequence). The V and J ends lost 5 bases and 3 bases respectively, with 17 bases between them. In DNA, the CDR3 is TGCAGTGCTCAAGGGAGGGCAGGGGGCTACGAGCAGTACTTC. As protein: CSAQGRAGGYEQYF.

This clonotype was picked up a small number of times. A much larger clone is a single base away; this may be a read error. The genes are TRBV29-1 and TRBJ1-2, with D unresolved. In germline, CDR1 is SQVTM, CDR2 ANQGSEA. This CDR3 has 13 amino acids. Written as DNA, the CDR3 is TGCAGCGTTGAAGACCCCTACGACTATGGCTACGCCTTC. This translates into CSVEDPYDYGYAF.

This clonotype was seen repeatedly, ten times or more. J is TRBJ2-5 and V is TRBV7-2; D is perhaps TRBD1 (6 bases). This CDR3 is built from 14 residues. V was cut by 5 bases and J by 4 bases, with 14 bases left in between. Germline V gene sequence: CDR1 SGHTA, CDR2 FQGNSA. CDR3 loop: CASSQTGFLETQYF. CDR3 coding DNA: TGTGCCAGCAGCCAGACAGGCTTCTTAGAGACCCAGTACTTC.

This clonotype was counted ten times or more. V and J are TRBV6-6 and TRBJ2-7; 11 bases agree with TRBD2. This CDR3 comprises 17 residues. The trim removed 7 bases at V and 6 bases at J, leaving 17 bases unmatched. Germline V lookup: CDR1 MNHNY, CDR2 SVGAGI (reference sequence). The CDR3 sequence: CASKTTSGGPPLREQYF. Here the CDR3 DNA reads TGTGCCAGCAAGACTACTAGCGGGGGCCCTCCATTACGCGAGCAGTACTTC.

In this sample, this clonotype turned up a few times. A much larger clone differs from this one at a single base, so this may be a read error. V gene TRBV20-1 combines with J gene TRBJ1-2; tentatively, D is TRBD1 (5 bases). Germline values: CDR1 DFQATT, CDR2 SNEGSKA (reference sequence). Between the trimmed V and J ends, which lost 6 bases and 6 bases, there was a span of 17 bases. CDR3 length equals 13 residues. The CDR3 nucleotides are TGCAGTGCCGGAAGGGGTCCTCCCGATGGCTACACCTTC. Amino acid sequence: CSAGRGPPDGYTF.

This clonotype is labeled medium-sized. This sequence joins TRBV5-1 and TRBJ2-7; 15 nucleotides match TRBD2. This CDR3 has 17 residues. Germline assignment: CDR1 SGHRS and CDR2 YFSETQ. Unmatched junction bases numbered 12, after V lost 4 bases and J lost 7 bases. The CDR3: CASSRGLAGGTAGEQYF. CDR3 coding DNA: TGCGCCAGCAGCCGGGGACTAGCGGGAGGTACTGCGGGGGAGCAGTACTTC.

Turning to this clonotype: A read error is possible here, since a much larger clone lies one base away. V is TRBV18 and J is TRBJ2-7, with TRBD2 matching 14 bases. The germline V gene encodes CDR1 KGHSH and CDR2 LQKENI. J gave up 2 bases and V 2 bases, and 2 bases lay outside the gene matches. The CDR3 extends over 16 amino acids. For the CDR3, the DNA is TGTGCCAGCTCACCAAGACTAGCGGGAGGGGCCTACGAGCAGTACTTC. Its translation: CASSPRLAGGAYEQYF.

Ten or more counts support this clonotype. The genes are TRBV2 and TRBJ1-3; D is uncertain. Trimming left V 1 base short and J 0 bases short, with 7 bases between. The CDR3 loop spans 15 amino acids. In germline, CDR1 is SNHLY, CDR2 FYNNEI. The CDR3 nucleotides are TGTGCCAGCAGTGAAGACGGAAGCTCTGGAAACACCATATATTTT. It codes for CASSEDGSSGNTIYF.

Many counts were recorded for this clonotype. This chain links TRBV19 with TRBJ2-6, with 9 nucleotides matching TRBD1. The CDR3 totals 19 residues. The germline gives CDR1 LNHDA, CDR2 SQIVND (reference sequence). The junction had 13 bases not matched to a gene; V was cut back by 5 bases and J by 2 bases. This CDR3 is CASSYRGQGKKTGANVLTF. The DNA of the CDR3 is TGTGCCAGTAGTTATAGAGGACAGGGGAAGAAAACTGGGGCCAACGTCCTGACTTTC.

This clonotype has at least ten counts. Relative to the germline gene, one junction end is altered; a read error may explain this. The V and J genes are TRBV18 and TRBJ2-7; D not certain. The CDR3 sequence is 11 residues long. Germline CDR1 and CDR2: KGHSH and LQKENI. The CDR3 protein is CASSPGLEQYF. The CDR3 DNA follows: TGTGCCAGCTCACCAGGCTTGGAGCAGTATTTC.

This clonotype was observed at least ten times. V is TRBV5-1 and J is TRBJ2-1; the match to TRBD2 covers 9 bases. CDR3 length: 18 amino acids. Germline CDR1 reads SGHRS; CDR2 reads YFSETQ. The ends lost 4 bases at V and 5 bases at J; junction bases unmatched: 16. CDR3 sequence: CASSPTSGPPLPHNEQFF. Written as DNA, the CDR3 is TGCGCCAGCAGCCCGACTAGCGGCCCCCCCCTTCCGCACAATGAGCAGTTCTTC.

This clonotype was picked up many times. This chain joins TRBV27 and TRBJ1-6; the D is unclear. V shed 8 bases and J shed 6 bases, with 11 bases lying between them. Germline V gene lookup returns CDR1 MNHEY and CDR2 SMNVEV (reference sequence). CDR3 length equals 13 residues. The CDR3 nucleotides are TGTGCCAGCGGCCTTATCGGTAATTCACCCCTCCACTTT. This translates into CASGLIGNSPLHF.

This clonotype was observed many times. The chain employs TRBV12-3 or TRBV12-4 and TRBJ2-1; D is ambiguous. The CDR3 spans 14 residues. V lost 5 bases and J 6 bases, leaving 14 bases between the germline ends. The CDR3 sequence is CASSTGRIGNEQFF. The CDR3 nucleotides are TGTGCCAGCAGTACCGGAAGGATAGGCAATGAGCAGTTCTTC.

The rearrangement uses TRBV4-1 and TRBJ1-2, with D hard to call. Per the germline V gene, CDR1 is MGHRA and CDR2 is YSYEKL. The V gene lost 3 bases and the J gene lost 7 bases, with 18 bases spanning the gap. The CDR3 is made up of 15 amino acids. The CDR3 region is CASSHLNGPFSGYTF. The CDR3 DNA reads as TGCGCCAGCAGCCACCTTAACGGTCCCTTTAGTGGCTACACCTTC.

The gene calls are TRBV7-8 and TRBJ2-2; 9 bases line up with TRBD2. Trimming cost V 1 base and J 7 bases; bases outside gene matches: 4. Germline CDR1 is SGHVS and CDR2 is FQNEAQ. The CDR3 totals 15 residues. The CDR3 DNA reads TGTGCCAGCAGCTTAGTTTTTAGCGGGAGCGGGGAGCTGTTTTTT. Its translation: CASSLVFSGSGELFF.

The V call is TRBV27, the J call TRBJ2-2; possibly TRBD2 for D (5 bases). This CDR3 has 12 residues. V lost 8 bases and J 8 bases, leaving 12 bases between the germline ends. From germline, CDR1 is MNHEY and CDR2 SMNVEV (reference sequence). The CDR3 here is CASGLSSGELFF. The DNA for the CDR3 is TGTGCCAGCGGACTCTCGAGTGGGGAGCTGTTTTTT.